This record looks at one T cell receptor (beta chain) sequence and its context. The antigen remains unidentified. This CDR3 is 17 amino acids long. Germline-derived CDR1 and CDR2 are SGHRS and YFSETQ. V shed 1 base, J shed 2 bases, and the junction held 8 bases outside the gene matches. The data were obtained in a study of graft-versus-host responses after intestinal transplantation. Looking at the study overall: Anti-thymocyte globulin served as induction for all recipients, who then took tacrolimus and steroids for 2 to 4 years.

Sequencing used immunoSEQ multiplex PCR; TCRdb keeps in-frame clones, though not all of them. The sample carries around 24,000 clones, around 80% recorded once. Notes on the study in general: There were GvH clones found in recipient marrow, and some of them appeared first in ileum or blood.

The material was unstimulated CD8+ T cells sorted from spleen or lymph node cells, obtained before transplant. V usage is TRBV5-1 and J usage is TRBJ1-2, with TRBD1 identical over 10 bases. The sequence was collected from a human donor who was the organ donor for an intestinal transplant. The CDR3 loop reads CASSLLSGTGDNYGYTF. The DNA for the CDR3 is TGCGCCAGCAGCTTGTTATCCGGGACAGGGGACAACTATGGCTACACCTTC.